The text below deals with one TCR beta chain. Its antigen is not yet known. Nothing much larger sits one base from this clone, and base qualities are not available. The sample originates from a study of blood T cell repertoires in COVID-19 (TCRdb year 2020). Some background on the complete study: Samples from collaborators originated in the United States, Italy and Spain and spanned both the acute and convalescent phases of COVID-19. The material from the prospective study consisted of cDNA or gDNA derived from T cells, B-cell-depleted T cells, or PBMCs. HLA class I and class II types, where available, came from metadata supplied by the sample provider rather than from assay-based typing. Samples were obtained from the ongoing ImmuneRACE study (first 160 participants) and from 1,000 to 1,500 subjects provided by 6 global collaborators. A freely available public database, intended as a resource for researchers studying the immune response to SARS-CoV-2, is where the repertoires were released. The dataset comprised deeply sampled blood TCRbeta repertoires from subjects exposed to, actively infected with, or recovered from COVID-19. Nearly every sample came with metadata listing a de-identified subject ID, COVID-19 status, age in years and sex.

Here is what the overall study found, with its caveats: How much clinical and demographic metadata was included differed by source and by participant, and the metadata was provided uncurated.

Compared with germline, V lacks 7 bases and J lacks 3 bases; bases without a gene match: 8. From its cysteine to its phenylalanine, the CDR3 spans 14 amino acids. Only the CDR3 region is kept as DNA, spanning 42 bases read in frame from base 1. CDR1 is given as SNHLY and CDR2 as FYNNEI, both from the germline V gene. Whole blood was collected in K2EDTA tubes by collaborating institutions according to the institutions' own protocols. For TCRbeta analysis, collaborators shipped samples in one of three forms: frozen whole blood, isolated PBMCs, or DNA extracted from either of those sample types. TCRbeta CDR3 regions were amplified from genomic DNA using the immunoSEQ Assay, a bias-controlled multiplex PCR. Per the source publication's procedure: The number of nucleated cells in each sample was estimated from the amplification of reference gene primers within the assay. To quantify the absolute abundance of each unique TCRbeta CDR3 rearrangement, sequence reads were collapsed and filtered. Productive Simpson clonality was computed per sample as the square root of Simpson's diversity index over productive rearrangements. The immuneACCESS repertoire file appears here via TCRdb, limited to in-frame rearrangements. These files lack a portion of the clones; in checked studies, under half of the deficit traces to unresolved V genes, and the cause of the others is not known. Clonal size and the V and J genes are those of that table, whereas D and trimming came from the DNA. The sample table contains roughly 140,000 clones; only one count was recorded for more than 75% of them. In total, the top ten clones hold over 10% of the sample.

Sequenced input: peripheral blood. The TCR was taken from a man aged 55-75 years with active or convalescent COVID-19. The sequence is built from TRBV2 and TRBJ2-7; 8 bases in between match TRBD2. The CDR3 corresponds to CASKGDSGIYEQYF. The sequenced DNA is TGTGCCAGCAAGGGCGATAGCGGGATCTACGAGCAGTACTTC.